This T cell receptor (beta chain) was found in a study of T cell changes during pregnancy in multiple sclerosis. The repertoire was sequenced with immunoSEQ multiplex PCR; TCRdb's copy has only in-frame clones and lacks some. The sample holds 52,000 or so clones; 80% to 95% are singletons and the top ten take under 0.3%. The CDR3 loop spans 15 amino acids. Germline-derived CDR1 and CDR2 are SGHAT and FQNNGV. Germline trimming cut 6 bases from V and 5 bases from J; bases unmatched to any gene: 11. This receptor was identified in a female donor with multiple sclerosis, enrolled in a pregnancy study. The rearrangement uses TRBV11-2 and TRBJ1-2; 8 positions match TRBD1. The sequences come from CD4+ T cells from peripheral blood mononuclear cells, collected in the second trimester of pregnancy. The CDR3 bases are TGTGCCAGCAGTTCGTCAGGGGGCCGACTTTATGGCTACACCTTC. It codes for CASSSSGGRLYGYTF.